Listed below are T cell receptor beta chains from one sample, sequenced in a study of persistence of HIV-infected CD4 T cells. Only in-frame clones appear in the TCRdb table, and some are missing; sequencing was by immunoSEQ multiplex PCR. The table lists some 9,200 clones, more than 65% of them singletons. The antigens of these receptors remain unknown. The sequencing here drew on CD4+ T cells sorted from PBMCs after approximately 19-hour stimulation, taken from a patient who received antiretroviral therapy. These receptors were obtained from an adult woman with HIV who was CMV-seropositive. Each CDR3 is given without its conserved first and last residue.

J gene	CDR3 length	V gene	CDR3 protein
TRBJ2-5	12	TRBV7-3	ASSPAGIQETQY
TRBJ2-7	11	TRBV5-1	ASSSTQGYEQY
TRBJ2-6	13	TRBV6-2/TRBV6-3	ASSFRSSGANVLT
TRBJ1-2	11	TRBV30	AWSDFHISGYT
TRBJ1-5	12	TRBV5-6	ASTLGQSNQPQH
TRBJ1-1	11	TRBV19	ASSTSVNTEAF
TRBJ2-5	12	TRBV2	ASRVDRGRETQY
TRBJ2-7	16	TRBV6-2/TRBV6-3	ASSFNSNGQVVSYEQY
TRBJ2-7	13	TRBV7-2	ASSLAPGASYEQY
TRBJ1-2	11	TRBV24-1	ATSDDGIGGYT
TRBJ1-2	13	TRBV5-1	ASSSQGSLNYGYT
TRBJ1-3	13	TRBV11-3	ASSLPPGVGNTIY
TRBJ1-1	11	TRBV30	ARGSWGNTEAF
TRBJ1-1	12	TRBV4-3	ASSQDLSGARAF
TRBJ2-7	13	TRBV9	ASSAGAVTSYEQY
TRBJ2-7	14	TRBV5-1	ASSFTQGSSSYEQY
TRBJ1-1	10	TRBV6-1	ATQHRGTEAF
TRBJ2-7	13	TRBV4-1	ASSQARQGLYEQY
TRBJ2-7	13	TRBV3-1/TRBV3-2	ASSPRQGVVYEQY
TRBJ2-7	12	TRBV24-1	ATPPGQGFHEQY
TRBJ2-1	12	TRBV27	ASSPGTAYNEQF
TRBJ2-2	17	TRBV18	ASSSQPRQLSTNTGELF